This T cell receptor beta chain was observed in a study of blood T cell repertoires in COVID-19. Looking at the study overall: In each case, the material was cDNA or gDNA derived from T cells, B-cell-depleted T cells, or PBMCs.

This table comes from immunoSEQ multiplex PCR, and its TCRdb copy is limited to in-frame clones, with some not included. The data contain some 150,000 clones, around 86% of them singletons. CDR1 and CDR2 from the germline V gene are SNHLY and FYNNEI. The V and J ends lost 6 bases and 3 bases respectively, with 6 bases between them. CDR3 length: 11 residues. The sequence was obtained from a middle-aged man who had recovered from COVID-19. The specimen sequenced was peripheral blood. The chain employs TRBV2 and TRBJ2-7; tentatively, D is TRBD1 (5 bases). The CDR3 sequence: CASRDSYEQYF. The CDR3 DNA sequence: TGTGCCAGCAGAGACAGCTACGAGCAGTACTTC.